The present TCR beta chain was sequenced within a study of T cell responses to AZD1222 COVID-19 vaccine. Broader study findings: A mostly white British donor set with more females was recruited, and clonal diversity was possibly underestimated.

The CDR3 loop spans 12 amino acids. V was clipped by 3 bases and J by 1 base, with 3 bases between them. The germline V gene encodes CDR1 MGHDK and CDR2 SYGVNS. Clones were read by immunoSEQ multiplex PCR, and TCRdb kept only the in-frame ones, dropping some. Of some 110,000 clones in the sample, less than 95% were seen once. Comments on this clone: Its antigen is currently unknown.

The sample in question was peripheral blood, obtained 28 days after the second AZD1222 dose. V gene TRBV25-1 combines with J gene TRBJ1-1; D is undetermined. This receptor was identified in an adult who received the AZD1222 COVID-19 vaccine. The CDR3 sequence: CASSDPNTEAFF. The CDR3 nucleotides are TGTGCCAGCAGTGATCCGAACACTGAAGCTTTCTTT.